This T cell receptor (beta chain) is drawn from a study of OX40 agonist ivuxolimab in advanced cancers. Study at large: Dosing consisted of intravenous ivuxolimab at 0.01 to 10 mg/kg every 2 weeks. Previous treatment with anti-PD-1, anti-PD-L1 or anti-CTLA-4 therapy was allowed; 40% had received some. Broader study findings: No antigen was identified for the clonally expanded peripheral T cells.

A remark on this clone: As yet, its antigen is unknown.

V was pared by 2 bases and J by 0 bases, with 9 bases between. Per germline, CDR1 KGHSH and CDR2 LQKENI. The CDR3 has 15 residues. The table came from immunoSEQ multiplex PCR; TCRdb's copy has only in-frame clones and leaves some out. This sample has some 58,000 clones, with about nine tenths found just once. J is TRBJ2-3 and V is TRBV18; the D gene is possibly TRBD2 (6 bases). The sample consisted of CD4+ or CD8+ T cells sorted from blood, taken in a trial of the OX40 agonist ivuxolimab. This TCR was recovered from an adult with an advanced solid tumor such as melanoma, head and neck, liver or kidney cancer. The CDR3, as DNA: TGTGCCAGCTCACCAGGCGCGGGAAGCACAGATACGCAGTATTTT. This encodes CASSPGAGSTDTQYF. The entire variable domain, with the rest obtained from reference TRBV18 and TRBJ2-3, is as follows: NAGVMQNPRHLVRRRGQEARLRCSPMKGHSHVYWYRQLPEEGLKFMVYLQKENIIDESGMPKERFSAEFPKEGPSILRIQQVVRGDSAAYFCASSPGAGSTDTQYFGPGTRLTVL.